The 16 T cell receptor beta chains below were found in one sample sequenced in a study of vaccination effects on CD4 cells after COVID-19. Using viral peptide pools, the ViraFEST assay grew out antigen-specific CD4+ T cells prior to sequencing. Having been cultured for approximately ten days, the cells underwent CD4+ T cell isolation. Absence of prior SARS-CoV-2 infection characterized the vaccine recipients, who showed negative nucleocapsid antibodies. Sequencing was performed with immunoSEQ multiplex PCR; in TCRdb, only in-frame clones are kept and a portion is missing. The sample lists about 20,000 clones; roughly 78% were seen once. What these receptors recognize is not known. Sequenced material: CD4+ T cells from PBMCs cultured with HCoV-NL63 spike peptides, taken before COVID-19 vaccination. These receptors all come from a human donor who received a COVID-19 vaccine.

The chain combines TRBV6-2 or TRBV6-3 with TRBJ2-7, with TRBD1 matching over 8 bases. V was clipped by 6 bases and J by 0 bases; unmatched bases: 4. Looked up from germline, CDR1 is MNHEY and CDR2 is SVGEGT. The CDR3 contains 14 residues. The CDR3 DNA is TGTGCCAGCAGCACCGGGACAGGCTCCTACGAGCAGTACTTC. This sequence encodes CASSTGTGSYEQYF.

The chain is built from TRBV5-6 and TRBJ2-7; TRBD2 is a possible D gene (5 bases). CDR1 and CDR2 (germline): SGHDT, YYEEEE. The CDR3 is 16 residues long. Trimming took off 1 base at V and 6 bases at J, with 20 bases between the two ends. This chain's CDR3 is CASSLSRGSLSREQYF. The CDR3 nucleotides are TGTGCCAGCAGCTTGTCCCGGGGATCTTTGTCTCGCGAGCAGTACTTC.

The chain carries TRBV20-1 and TRBJ2-7, with D maybe TRBD2 (5 bases). CDR3 length equals 14 residues. Deletions cut 3 bases from V and 1 base from J, with 13 bases between. The V gene's germline CDR1 is DFQATT and CDR2 SNEGSKA (reference sequence). The DNA of the CDR3 is TGCAGTGCTAGTTTAACTAGTTCTTCCTACGAGCAGTACTTC. The encoded protein is CSASLTSSSYEQYF.

The chain has TRBV6-1 and TRBJ2-7; D unresolved. CDR1 is MNHNS, CDR2 SASEGT, per germline. V lost 2 bases to trimming and J lost 4 bases, with 6 bases between them. CDR3 length: 12 residues. CDR3 in amino acids: CASSENEYEQYF. CDR3 DNA: TGTGCCAGCAGTGAAAACGAGTACGAGCAGTACTTC.

The rearrangement joins TRBV19 to TRBJ2-1, with 9 nucleotides matching TRBD1. Germline CDR1 and CDR2: LNHDA and SQIVND (reference sequence). This CDR3 is built from 15 residues. Trimming took 6 bases from V and 7 from J; bases not matched to a gene: 10. In nucleotides, the CDR3 is TGTGCCAGTAGGACTCCGGGACAGGGTTCTAATGAGCAGTTCTTC. This sequence encodes CASRTPGQGSNEQFF.

The rearrangement uses TRBV25-1 and TRBJ2-2, with TRBD1 matching over 7 bases. Per germline, CDR1 MGHDK and CDR2 SYGVNS. This CDR3 comprises 17 residues. After removal of 1 base from V and 4 bases from J, the junction contained 9 bases not matched to a gene. CDR3 nucleotide sequence: TGTGCCAGCAGTGAATTAGGGCAGGGGGTTGGCACCGGGGAGCTGTTTTTT. Translated, it gives CASSELGQGVGTGELFF. The variable domain in full, completed from reference TRBV25-1 and TRBJ2-2, reads EADIYQTPRYLVIGTGKKITLECSQTMGHDKMYWYQQDPGMELHLIHYSYGVNSTEKGDLSSESTVSRIRTEHFPLTLESARPSHTSQYLCASSELGQGVGTGELFFGEGSRLTVL.

The chain has TRBV3-1 (or the pseudogene TRBV3-2) and TRBJ1-2, with a weak D call TRBD1 (6 bases). Germline loops: CDR1 LGHDT, CDR2 YNNKEL (reference sequence). The CDR3 runs 14 residues. The CDR3 DNA is TGTGCTTCGTCGGCTTTCGGGGGCTCTGGTGGCTACACCTTC. Its protein is CASSAFGGSGGYTF.

As DNA, the CDR3 is TGTGCCAGCAGTGTCATAGCGGGCCATACCGGGAATGAGCAGTTCTTC. Translation: CASSVIAGHTGNEQFF. This rearrangement joins TRBV2 to TRBJ2-1, with 7 bases that match TRBD2. The CDR3 length is 16 residues. The V and J ends lost 4 bases and 7 bases, in that order; junction bases with no gene match: 13. Germline-derived CDR1 and CDR2 are SNHLY and FYNNEI.

The CDR3 here is CASSHFGQGVHEQYF. The CDR3 nucleotides read TGTGCCAGCAGCCATTTCGGACAGGGGGTCCACGAGCAGTACTTC. The chain employs TRBV14 and TRBJ2-7; 10 positions agree with TRBD1. Trimming at V came to 3 bases and at J to 5 bases, leaving 7 bases not matched to a gene. Germline loops: CDR1 SGHDN, CDR2 FVKESK. The CDR3 totals 15 residues.

This chain links TRBV10-3 with TRBJ2-1, with TRBD2 matching over 9 bases. Germline V gene lookup returns CDR1 ENHRY and CDR2 SYGVKD. J lost 6 bases, V lost 8 bases, and 5 bases had no gene match. This CDR3 spans 13 amino acids. Written as DNA, the CDR3 is TGTGCCATCGGGTTAGCGGGAGCCAATGAGCAGTTCTTC. Protein: CAIGLAGANEQFF.

The chain recombines TRBV30 with TRBJ2-1; 9 bases fit TRBD2. Trimming cost V 1 base and J 9 bases; bases outside gene matches: 7. CDR1 is GTSNPN and CDR2 is SVGIG in the germline V gene (reference sequence). This CDR3 spans 14 amino acids. The DNA for the CDR3 is TGTGCCTGGAGTGCGGGCGGGGGGGCCGGTGAGCAGTTCTTC. Its translation is CAWSAGGGAGEQFF. Full variable domain (rest looked up from reference TRBV30 and TRBJ2-1): SQTIHQWPATLVQPVGSPLSLECTVEGTSNPNLYWYRQAAGRGLQLLFYSVGIGQISSEVPQNLSASRPQDRQFILSSKKLLLSDSGFYLCAWSAGGGAGEQFFGPGTRLTVL.

The V call is TRBV27, the J call TRBJ2-2; weak D call: TRBD2 (6 bases). Germline V gene data show CDR1 as MNHEY and CDR2 as SMNVEV (reference sequence). The CDR3 is 14 residues long. Trimming stripped 3 bases from V and 7 bases from J, with 12 bases between. The CDR3 nucleotides read TGTGCCAGCAGTTTTTGGCGGGATAGCGGGGAGCTGTTTTTT. Translation gives CASSFWRDSGELFF.

This clone was seen once. This sequence joins TRBV29-1 and TRBJ1-1; no reliable D call. Looked up from germline, CDR1 is SQVTM and CDR2 is ANQGSEA. This CDR3 is built from 16 residues. With 1 base removed from V and 3 bases from J, the gap between germline ends came to 18 bases. This CDR3 is CSVEGKKGWYDTEAFF. The CDR3 DNA is TGCAGCGTTGAAGGAAAAAAGGGCTGGTACGACACTGAAGCTTTCTTT.

The chain uses TRBV5-1 and TRBJ1-2; D not resolved. CDR3 length: 12 residues. The V gene's germline CDR1 is SGHRS and CDR2 YFSETQ. V shed 7 bases and J shed 1 base, with 8 bases lying between them. Written as DNA, the CDR3 is TGCGCCAGCCGCACAGATAACTATGGCTACACCTTC. Translated, it gives CASRTDNYGYTF.

This clone has only one observation. The rearrangement uses TRBV4-2 and TRBJ2-6; D is undetermined. V was trimmed by 2 bases and J by 0 bases, leaving 8 bases between them. Germline CDR1 reads LGHNA; CDR2 reads YNFKEQ. This CDR3 comprises 16 residues. The CDR3 DNA is TGTGCCAGCAGCCAAACCTACAGCTCTGGGGCCAACGTCCTGACTTTC. It encodes CASSQTYSSGANVLTF.

J is TRBJ1-2 and V is TRBV11-2, with D unresolved. The CDR3 spans 13 residues. V lost 7 bases and J 7 bases, leaving 16 bases between the germline ends. The germline gives CDR1 SGHAT, CDR2 FQNNGV. The CDR3 loop is CASTFSRSVGYTF. The CDR3, as DNA: TGTGCCAGCACCTTTAGCCGGAGCGTTGGCTACACCTTC.